Reported below is one T cell receptor beta chain. Its antigen is currently unknown. Germline V gene sequence: CDR1 SGHTA, CDR2 FQGTGA. Deletions cut 4 bases from V and 1 base from J, with 7 bases between. CDR3 size: 14 residues. The data were taken from a study of shared clonotypes between healthy human individuals. Background on the study: There were three CD4 naive, three CD4 memory, two CD8 naive and one CD8 memory plates per donor. Broader study findings: Against clonotypes common to all four donors, non-shared ones had lower generation probabilities.

Each replicate PCR on the sorted subsets used about 0.2 ug DNA (around 31,000 T cell genomes). Assay: immunoSEQ multiplex PCR; the TCRdb copy retains only in-frame clones and omits some. Of approximately 700,000 clones in the sample, less than 80% were seen once. The split of CD4+ cells yielded CD45RA+ naive and CD45RA-negative memory subsets. This receptor was obtained from a woman aged 25 to 39 in good health. The sequencing input was memory CD4+ T cells sorted from blood. Documented subset: CD45RA-negative fraction. This chain links TRBV7-3 with TRBJ2-2; D is unresolved. The CDR3 DNA sequence: TGTGCCAGCAGCTACCGTAGGAACACCGGGGAGCTGTTTTTT. Residues: CASSYRRNTGELFF. The full variable domain, completed using reference TRBV7-3 and TRBJ2-2, is GAGVSQTPSNKVTEKGKYVELRCDPISGHTALYWYRQSLGQGPEFLIYFQGTGAADDSGLPNDRFFAVRPEGSVSTLKIQRTERGDSAVYLCASSYRRNTGELFFGEGSRLTVL.